The 14 T cell receptor beta chains presented below share a single source sample, sequenced in a study of OX40 agonist ivuxolimab in advanced cancers. Library method: the immunoSEQ multiplex PCR assay. The table comes from immuneACCESS by way of TCRdb, which keeps in-frame sequences with V and J called. Part of the clones is missing from these tables; in studies checked, under half for an unresolved V gene and the rest for unknown reasons. This sample holds 20,000 to 25,000 clones; 65% to 90% were observed only once. The ten most abundant clones make up 20% to 30% of the sample. The material was CD4+ or CD8+ T cells sorted from blood, obtained in a trial of the OX40 agonist ivuxolimab. These receptors were collected from an adult with an advanced solid tumor such as melanoma, head and neck, liver or kidney cancer.

The V gene is TRBV28, the J gene TRBJ2-7; D is perhaps TRBD1 (6 bases). V lost 6 bases to trimming and J lost 5 bases, with 14 bases between them. Germline-derived CDR1 and CDR2 are MDHEN and SYDVKM. The CDR3 spans 13 residues. CDR3 sequence reads: CASRNQGTNEQYF. CDR3 sequence (DNA): TGTGCCAGCAGGAATCAGGGGACCAACGAGCAGTACTTC. Using reference TRBV28 and TRBJ2-7 for the parts outside the CDR3, the full variable domain is DVKVTQSSRYLVKRTGEKVFLECVQDMDHENMFWYRQDPGLGLRLIYFSYDVKMKEKGDIPEGYSVSREKKERFSLILESASTNQTSMYLCASRNQGTNEQYFGPGTRLTVT.

This rearrangement joins TRBV27 to TRBJ1-1; unclear D gene. The V end lost 4 bases, the J end lost 1 base, and 4 bases lay between the germline ends. The V gene's germline CDR1 is MNHEY and CDR2 SMNVEV (reference sequence). This CDR3 is built from 12 residues. The chain's CDR3 is CASSSGNTEAFF. CDR3 nucleotide sequence: TGTGCCAGCAGTTCTGGGAACACTGAAGCTTTCTTT.

The rearrangement joins TRBV28 to TRBJ2-7; TRBD1 is a possible D gene (5 bases). The CDR3 has 15 residues. Trimming pared 6 bases from V and 4 bases from J, leaving 19 bases between. The germline V gene has CDR1 MDHEN and CDR2 SYDVKM. This CDR3 reads CASSSPRQYKYEQYF. The CDR3 coding sequence is TGTGCCAGCAGCTCCCCCCGACAGTATAAGTACGAGCAGTACTTC.

The rearrangement uses TRBV27 and TRBJ2-5, with D maybe TRBD1 (7 bases). This CDR3 region has 15 residues. Per germline, CDR1 MNHEY and CDR2 SMNVEV (reference sequence). Trimming took 5 bases from V and 5 from J, leaving 18 bases between them. CDR3 nucleotide sequence: TGTGCCAGCAGTCCAGGGGGGCGGAGGGGGGAGACCCAGTACTTC. It is translated as CASSPGGRRGETQYF.

The chain is built from TRBV28 and TRBJ2-5; D unresolved. Trimming left V 7 bases short and J 0 bases short, with 6 bases between. The CDR3 runs 12 residues. Looked up from germline, CDR1 is MDHEN and CDR2 is SYDVKM. The CDR3 nucleotides are TGTGCCAGCACCTCAGACCAAGAGACCCAGTACTTC. Its protein is CASTSDQETQYF. The whole variable domain, remainder taken from reference TRBV28 and TRBJ2-5, is DVKVTQSSRYLVKRTGEKVFLECVQDMDHENMFWYRQDPGLGLRLIYFSYDVKMKEKGDIPEGYSVSREKKERFSLILESASTNQTSMYLCASTSDQETQYFGPGTRLLVL.

The chain combines TRBV27 with TRBJ2-2, with D possibly being TRBD2 (6 bases). Trimming removed 2 bases from V and 5 bases from J, with 15 bases in between. The germline V gene encodes CDR1 MNHEY and CDR2 SMNVEV (reference sequence). CDR3 length: 16 residues. DNA of the CDR3: TGTGCCAGCAGTTTAGGGATAGCGGCCTATACCGGGGAGCTGTTTTTT. Encoded protein: CASSLGIAAYTGELFF.

The V gene is TRBV5-6, the J gene TRBJ1-1; a possible D gene is TRBD1 (5 bases). Trimming stripped 3 bases from V and 0 bases from J, with 12 bases between. Germline lookup yields CDR1 SGHDT and CDR2 YYEEEE. The CDR3 extends over 15 amino acids. DNA for the CDR3: TGTGCCAGCAGCTCCTCAGGGACGATGAACACTGAAGCTTTCTTT. Translated, it gives CASSSSGTMNTEAFF.

CDR3 sequence reads: CASSVVRGTGSYEQYF. The CDR3 DNA reads as TGTGCCAGCAGCGTAGTCCGTGGGACAGGCTCCTACGAGCAGTACTTC. The rearrangement links TRBV7-9 to TRBJ2-7; 8 bases match TRBD1. Germline CDR1 reads SEHNR; CDR2 reads FQNEAQ (reference sequence). Losses at the gene ends were 5 bases for V and 0 bases for J; bases not matched to a gene: 9. The CDR3 totals 16 residues.

This clone has just one count. This chain's CDR3 is CAIRQENSYEQYF. The CDR3, as DNA: TGTGCCATCAGACAGGAGAACTCCTACGAGCAGTACTTC. The V gene is TRBV10-3, the J gene TRBJ2-7, with D perhaps matching TRBD1 (5 bases). Germline CDR1 is ENHRY and CDR2 is SYGVKD. The CDR3 spans 13 residues. Trimming removed 6 bases from V and 0 bases from J, with 9 bases in between.

The rearrangement links TRBV6-5 to TRBJ2-5; D assignment may be TRBD1 or TRBD2 (6 bases each). The ends were cut back, 2 bases at V and 2 bases at J, with 12 bases in the middle. Germline-derived CDR1 and CDR2 are MNHEY and SVGAGI. The CDR3 is made up of 15 amino acids. CDR3 sequence: CASSYGGTIQETQYF. The CDR3, as DNA: TGTGCCAGCAGTTACGGCGGGACAATTCAAGAGACCCAGTACTTC.

The chain employs TRBV6-5 and TRBJ2-1; no firm D call. This CDR3 comprises 12 residues. V was cut by 2 bases and J by 5 bases, with 4 bases left in between. The germline gives CDR1 MNHEY, CDR2 SVGAGI. Here the CDR3 reads CASSYGNNEQFF. As DNA, the CDR3 is TGTGCCAGCAGTTACGGAAACAATGAGCAGTTCTTC.

This clone was seen a single time. This chain connects TRBV5-4 to TRBJ2-7; the match to TRBD1 covers 7 bases. Germline CDR1 reads SGHNT; CDR2 reads YYREEE (reference sequence). V lost 3 bases to trimming and J lost 2 bases; unmatched junction nucleotides: 5. The CDR3 is 14 residues long. The CDR3 nucleotides read TGTGCCAGCAGCTACTTCGGGACAGCCTACGAGCAGTACTTC. Protein sequence: CASSYFGTAYEQYF.

Note on this clone: The same CDR3 is also encoded by other DNA sequences in this sample. The rearrangement links TRBV9 to TRBJ2-1; no clear D. Germline V gene sequence: CDR1 SGDLS, CDR2 YYNGEE. The CDR3 is 12 residues long. The germline V and J ends were trimmed by 0 bases and 10 bases, with 8 bases remaining between them. DNA of the CDR3: TGTGCCAGCAGCGTAGAAGGAGACGAGCAGTTCTTC. Translated: CASSVEGDEQFF.

This chain joins TRBV28 and TRBJ1-5, with 7 bases lining up with TRBD1. The length of the CDR3 is 15 residues. In germline, CDR1 is MDHEN, CDR2 SYDVKM. V lost 7 bases to trimming and J lost 1 base; unmatched junction nucleotides: 7. The CDR3, as DNA: TGTGCCAGCACTACCGGGACAGCCAGCAATCAGCCCCAGCATTTT. Encoded protein: CASTTGTASNQPQHF.